There are many counts of the clone carrying this T cell receptor (beta chain). The antigen is not known. The sample originates from a study of early T cells in non-severe SARS-CoV-2 infection. For the study at large: Chains from this unsorted whole-blood bulk RNA could not be paired.

Overall study results and limits: The study's VDJdb matching favored anti-spike CD8 responses and missed private and CD4 specificities.

Researchers tagged individual cDNA molecules with unique molecular identifiers. MiXCR, run by TCRdb on the 5' RACE reads, gives a single entry per CDR3 protein. Of about 61,000 distinct CDR3 sequences in the sample, roughly a tenth were seen once. Trimming removed 3 bases from V and 7 bases from J, with 15 bases in between. Germline lookup yields CDR1 DFQATT and CDR2 SNEGSKA (reference sequence). The CDR3 has 13 residues. The V and J genes are TRBV20-1 and TRBJ1-2; D might be TRBD1 (5 bases). This receptor was obtained from an adult who was a healthcare worker with PCR-confirmed SARS-CoV-2 infection or an uninfected control (not recorded which). Input material: whole blood. CDR3 sequence: CSASGDGGIGYTF. DNA for the CDR3: TGCAGTGCTAGTGGGGACGGCGGCATTGGCTACACCTTC.